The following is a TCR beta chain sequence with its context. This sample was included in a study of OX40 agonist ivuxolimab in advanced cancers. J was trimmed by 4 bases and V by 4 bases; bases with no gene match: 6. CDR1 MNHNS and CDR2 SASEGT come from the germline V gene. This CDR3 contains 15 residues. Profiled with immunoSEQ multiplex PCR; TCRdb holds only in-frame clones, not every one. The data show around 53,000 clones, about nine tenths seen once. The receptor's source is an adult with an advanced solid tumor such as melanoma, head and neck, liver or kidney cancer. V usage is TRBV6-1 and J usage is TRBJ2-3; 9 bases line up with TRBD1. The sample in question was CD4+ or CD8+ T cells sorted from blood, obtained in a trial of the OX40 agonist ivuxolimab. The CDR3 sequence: CASSGNRDRADTQYF. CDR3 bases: TGTGCCAGCAGTGGAAACCGGGACAGGGCAGATACGCAGTATTTT.